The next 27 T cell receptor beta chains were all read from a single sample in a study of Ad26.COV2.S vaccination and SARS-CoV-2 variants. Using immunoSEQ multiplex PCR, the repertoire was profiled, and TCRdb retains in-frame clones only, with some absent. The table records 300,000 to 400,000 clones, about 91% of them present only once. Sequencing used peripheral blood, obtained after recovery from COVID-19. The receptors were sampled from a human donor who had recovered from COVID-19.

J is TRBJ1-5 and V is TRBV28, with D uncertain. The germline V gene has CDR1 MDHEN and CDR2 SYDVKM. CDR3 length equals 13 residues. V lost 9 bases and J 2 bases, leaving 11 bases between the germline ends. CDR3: CASRRQGNQPQHF. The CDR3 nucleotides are TGTGCCAGTCGGAGGCAGGGCAATCAGCCCCAGCATTTT.

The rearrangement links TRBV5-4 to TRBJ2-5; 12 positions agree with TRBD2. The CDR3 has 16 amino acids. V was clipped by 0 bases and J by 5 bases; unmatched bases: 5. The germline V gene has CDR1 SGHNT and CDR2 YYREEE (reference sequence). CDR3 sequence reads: CASSLASGGARETQYF. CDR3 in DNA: TGTGCCAGCAGCTTGGCTAGCGGGGGGGCCCGGGAGACCCAGTACTTC.

The CDR3 DNA sequence: TGTGCCAGCAGCCAACCAGAAACTAGCGGGGGGGCCCAAGAGACCCAGTACTTC. Its translation is CASSQPETSGGAQETQYF. The chain carries TRBV3-1 (or the pseudogene TRBV3-2) and TRBJ2-5; TRBD2 matches at 13 bases. V lost 2 bases, J lost 1 base, and 7 bases stayed unmatched. Germline V gene lookup returns CDR1 LGHDT and CDR2 YNNKEL (reference sequence). The CDR3 loop spans 18 amino acids.

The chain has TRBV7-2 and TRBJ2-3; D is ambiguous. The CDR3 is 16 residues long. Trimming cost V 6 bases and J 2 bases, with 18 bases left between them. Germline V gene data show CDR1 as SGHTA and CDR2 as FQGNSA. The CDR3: CASSSLYTGSTDTQYF. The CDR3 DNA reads TGTGCCAGCAGTTCTTTGTATACCGGTTCCACAGATACGCAGTATTTT.

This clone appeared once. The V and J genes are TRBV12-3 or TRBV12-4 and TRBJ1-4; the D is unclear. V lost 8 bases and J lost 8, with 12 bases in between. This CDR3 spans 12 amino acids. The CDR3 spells CASLSVEEKLFF. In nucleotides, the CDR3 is TGTGCCAGCCTGTCTGTCGAGGAAAAACTGTTTTTT.

In DNA form, the CDR3 reads TGTGCCAGCAGTTACCCTAGGGGGCTGGACAATGAGCAGTTCTTC. Its translation is CASSYPRGLDNEQFF. This chain connects TRBV6-2 or TRBV6-3 to TRBJ2-1, with 7 bases lining up with TRBD1. The germline V gene encodes CDR1 MNHEY and CDR2 SVGEGT. V lost 2 bases to trimming and J lost 5 bases; unmatched junction nucleotides: 6. This CDR3 comprises 15 residues.

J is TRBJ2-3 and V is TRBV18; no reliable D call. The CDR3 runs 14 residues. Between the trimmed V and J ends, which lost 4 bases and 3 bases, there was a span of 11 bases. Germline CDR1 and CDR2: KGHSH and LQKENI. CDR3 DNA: TGTGCCAGCTCACTTGACACAGTAACAGATACGCAGTATTTT. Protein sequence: CASSLDTVTDTQYF.

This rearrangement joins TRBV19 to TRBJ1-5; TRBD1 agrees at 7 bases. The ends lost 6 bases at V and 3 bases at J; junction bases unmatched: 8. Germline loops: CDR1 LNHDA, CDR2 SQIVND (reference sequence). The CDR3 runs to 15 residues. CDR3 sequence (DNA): TGTGCCAGTAGGGGGACAGACACCCTCAATCAGCCCCAGCATTTT. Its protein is CASRGTDTLNQPQHF. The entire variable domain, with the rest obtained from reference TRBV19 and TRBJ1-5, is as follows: DGGITQSPKYLFRKEGQNVTLSCEQNLNHDAMYWYRQDPGQGLRLIYYSQIVNDFQKGDIAEGYSVSREKKESFPLTVTSAQKNPTAFYLCASRGTDTLNQPQHFGDGTRLSIL.

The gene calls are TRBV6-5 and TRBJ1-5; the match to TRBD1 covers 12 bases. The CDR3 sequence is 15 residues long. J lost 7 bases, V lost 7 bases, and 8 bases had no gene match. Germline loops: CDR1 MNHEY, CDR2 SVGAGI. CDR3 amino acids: CASKRDRGLTQPQHF. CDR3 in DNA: TGTGCCAGCAAGAGGGACAGGGGGCTTACGCAGCCCCAGCATTTT.

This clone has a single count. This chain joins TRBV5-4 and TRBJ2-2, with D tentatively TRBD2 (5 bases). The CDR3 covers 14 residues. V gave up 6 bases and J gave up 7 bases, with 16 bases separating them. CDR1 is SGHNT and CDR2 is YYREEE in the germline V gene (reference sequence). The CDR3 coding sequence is TGTGCCAGCACCCCGGGAAGTGGCGGCGGGGAGCTGTTTTTT. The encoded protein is CASTPGSGGGELFF.

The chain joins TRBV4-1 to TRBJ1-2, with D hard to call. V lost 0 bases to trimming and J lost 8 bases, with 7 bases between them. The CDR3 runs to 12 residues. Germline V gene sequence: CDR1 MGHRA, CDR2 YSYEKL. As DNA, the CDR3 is TGCGCCAGCAGCCAAGAGCCCGGGGGCTACACCTTC. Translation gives CASSQEPGGYTF.

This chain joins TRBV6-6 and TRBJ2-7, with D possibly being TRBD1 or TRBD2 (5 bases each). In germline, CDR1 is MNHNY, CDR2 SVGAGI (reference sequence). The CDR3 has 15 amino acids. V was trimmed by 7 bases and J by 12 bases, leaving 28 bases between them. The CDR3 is CASNNGTVPLRGPYF. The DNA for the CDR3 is TGTGCCAGCAATAATGGGACGGTTCCACTAAGGGGCCCGTACTTC.

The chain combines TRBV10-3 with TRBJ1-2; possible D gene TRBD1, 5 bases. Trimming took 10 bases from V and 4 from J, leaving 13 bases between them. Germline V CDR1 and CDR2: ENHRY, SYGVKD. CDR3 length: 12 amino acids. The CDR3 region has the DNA TGTGCCACCGGGGGGGGTTCCTATGGCTACACCTTC. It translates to CATGGGSYGYTF.

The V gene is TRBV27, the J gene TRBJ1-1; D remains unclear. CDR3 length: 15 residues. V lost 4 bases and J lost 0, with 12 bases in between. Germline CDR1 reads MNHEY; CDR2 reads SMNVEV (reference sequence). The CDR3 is CASSYSQTLNTEAFF. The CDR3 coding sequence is TGTGCCAGCAGTTATTCCCAGACATTGAACACTGAAGCTTTCTTT.

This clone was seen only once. The CDR3 DNA reads as TGTGCCAGCAGTTACGGGGGGACTAGCGGGGTAGATACGCAGTATTTT. This sequence encodes CASSYGGTSGVDTQYF. The chain is built from TRBV6-5 and TRBJ2-3, with 13 bases that match TRBD2. J lost 5 bases, V lost 2 bases, and 4 bases had no gene match. The germline V gene encodes CDR1 MNHEY and CDR2 SVGAGI. CDR3 length: 16 residues.

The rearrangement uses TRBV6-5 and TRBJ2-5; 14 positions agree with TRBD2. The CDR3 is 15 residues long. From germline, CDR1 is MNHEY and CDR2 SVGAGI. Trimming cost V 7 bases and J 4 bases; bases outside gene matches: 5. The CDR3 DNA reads TGTGCCAGCACGAGGACTAGCGGGGGGACAGAGACCCAGTACTTC. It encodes CASTRTSGGTETQYF.

The CDR3 region has the DNA TGTGCCAGCAGTCCGTGGGGGACACCCGTCTCTGGAAACACCATATATTTT. Translated, it gives CASSPWGTPVSGNTIYF. This sequence joins TRBV7-9 and TRBJ1-3, with D possibly matching TRBD1 (6 bases). CDR1 and CDR2 from the germline V gene are SEHNR and FQNEAQ (reference sequence). V shed 6 bases and J shed 0 bases, with 18 bases lying between them. This CDR3 region has 17 residues.

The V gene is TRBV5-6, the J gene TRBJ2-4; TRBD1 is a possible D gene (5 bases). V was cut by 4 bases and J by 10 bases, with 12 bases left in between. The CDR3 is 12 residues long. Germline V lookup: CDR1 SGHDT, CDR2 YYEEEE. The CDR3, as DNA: TGTGCCAGCAGCGACTCAAGGGGAATTCAGTACTTC. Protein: CASSDSRGIQYF.

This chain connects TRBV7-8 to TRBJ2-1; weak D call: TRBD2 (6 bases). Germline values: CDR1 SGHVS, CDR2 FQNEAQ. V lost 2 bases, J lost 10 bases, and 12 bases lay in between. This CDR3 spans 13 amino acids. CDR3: CASSLSLAGEQFF. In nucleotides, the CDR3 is TGTGCCAGCAGCTTAAGTTTGGCGGGGGAGCAGTTCTTC.

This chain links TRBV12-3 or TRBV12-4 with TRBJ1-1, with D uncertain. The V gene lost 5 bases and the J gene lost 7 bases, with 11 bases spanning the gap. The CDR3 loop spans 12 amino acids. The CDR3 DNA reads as TGTGCCAGCAGTCCTTCGGCAAGTGAAGCTTTCTTT. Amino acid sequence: CASSPSASEAFF.

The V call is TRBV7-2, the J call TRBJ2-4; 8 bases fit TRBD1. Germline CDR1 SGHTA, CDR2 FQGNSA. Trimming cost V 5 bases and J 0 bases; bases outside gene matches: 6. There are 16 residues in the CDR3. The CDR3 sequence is CASSLQGGLAKNIQYF. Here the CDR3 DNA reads TGTGCCAGCAGCCTACAGGGGGGATTAGCCAAAAACATTCAGTACTTC.

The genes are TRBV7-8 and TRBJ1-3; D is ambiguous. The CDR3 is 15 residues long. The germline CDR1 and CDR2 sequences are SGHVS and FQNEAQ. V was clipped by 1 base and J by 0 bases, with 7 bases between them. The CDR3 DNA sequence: TGTGCCAGCAGCTTAGAGGCAAACTCTGGAAACACCATATATTTT. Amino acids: CASSLEANSGNTIYF.

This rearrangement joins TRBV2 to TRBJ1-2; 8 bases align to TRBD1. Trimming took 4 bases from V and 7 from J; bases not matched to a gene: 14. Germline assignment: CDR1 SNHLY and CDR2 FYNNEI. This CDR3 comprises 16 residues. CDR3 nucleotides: TGTGCCAGCAGTGGACGGACAGGGTCCCAATCCGGTGGCTACACCTTC. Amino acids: CASSGRTGSQSGGYTF.

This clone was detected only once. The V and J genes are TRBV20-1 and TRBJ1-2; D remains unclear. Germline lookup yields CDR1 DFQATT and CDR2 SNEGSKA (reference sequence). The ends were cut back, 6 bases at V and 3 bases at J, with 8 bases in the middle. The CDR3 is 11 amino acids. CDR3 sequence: CSAEGHYGYTF. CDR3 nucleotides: TGCAGTGCAGAGGGCCACTATGGCTACACCTTC.

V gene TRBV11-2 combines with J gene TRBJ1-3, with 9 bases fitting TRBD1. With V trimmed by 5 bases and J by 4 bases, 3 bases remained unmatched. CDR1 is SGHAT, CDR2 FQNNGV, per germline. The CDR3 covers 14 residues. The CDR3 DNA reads TGTGCCAGCAGCGCCGACAGGGGGGGAAACACCATATATTTT. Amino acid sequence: CASSADRGGNTIYF.

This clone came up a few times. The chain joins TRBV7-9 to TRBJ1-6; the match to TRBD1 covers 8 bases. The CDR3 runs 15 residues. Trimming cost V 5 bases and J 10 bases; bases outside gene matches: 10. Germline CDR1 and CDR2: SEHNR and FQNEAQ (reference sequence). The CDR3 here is CASSPQGQGGSPLHF. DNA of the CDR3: TGTGCCAGCAGCCCGCAAGGACAGGGAGGGTCACCCCTCCACTTT.

The CDR3 nucleotides read TGTGCCAGCAGCTTGGTTAACGGAGACACAGATACGCAGTATTTT. Its translation: CASSLVNGDTDTQYF. The V call is TRBV5-6, the J call TRBJ2-3; D unclear. Trimming took 0 bases from V and 2 from J, leaving 10 bases between them. From germline, CDR1 is SGHDT and CDR2 YYEEEE. This CDR3 has 15 residues.